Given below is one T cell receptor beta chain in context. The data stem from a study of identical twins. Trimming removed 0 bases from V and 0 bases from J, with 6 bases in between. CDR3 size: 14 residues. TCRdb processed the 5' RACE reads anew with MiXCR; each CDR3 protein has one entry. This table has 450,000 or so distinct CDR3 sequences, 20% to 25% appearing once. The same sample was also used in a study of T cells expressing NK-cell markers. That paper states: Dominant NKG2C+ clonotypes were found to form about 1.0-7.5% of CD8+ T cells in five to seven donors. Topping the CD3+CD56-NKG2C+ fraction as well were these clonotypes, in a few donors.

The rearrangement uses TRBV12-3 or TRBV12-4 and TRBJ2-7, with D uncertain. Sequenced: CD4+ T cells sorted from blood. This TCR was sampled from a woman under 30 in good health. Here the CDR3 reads CASSLASISYEQYF. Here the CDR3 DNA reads TGTGCCAGCAGTTTAGCCAGCATCTCCTACGAGCAGTACTTC.